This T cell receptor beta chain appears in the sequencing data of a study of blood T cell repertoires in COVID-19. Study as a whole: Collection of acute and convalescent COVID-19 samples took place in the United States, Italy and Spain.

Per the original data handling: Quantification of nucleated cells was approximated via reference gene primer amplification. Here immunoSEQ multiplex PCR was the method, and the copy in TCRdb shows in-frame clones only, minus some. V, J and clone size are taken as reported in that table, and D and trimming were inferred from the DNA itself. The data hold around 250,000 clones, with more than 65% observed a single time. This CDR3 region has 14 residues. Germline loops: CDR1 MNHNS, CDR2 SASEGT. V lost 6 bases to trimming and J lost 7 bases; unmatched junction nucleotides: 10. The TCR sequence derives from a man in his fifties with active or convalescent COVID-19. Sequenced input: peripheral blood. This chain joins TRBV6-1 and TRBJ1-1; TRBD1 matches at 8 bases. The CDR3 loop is CASSTLTGAIEAFF. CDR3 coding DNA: TGTGCCAGCAGCACACTGACAGGGGCGATTGAAGCTTTCTTT.